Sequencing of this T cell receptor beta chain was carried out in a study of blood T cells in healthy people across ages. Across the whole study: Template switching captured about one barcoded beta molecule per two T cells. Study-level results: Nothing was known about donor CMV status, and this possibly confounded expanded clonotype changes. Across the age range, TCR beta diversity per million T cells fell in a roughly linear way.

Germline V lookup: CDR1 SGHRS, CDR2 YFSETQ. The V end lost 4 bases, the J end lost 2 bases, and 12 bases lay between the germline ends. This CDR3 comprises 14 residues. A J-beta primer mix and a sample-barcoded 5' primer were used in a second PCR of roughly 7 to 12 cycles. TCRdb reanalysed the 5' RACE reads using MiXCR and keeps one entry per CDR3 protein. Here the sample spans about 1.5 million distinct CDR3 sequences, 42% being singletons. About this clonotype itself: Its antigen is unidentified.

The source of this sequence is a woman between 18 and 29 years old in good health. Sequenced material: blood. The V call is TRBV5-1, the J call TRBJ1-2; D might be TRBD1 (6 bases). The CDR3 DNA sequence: TGCGCCAGCAGCCCGGTAGGGGGAAACTATGGCTACACCTTC. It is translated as CASSPVGGNYGYTF.